This TCR beta chain was captured by sequencing in a study of blood T cell repertoires in COVID-19. As for the study in general: Sites in the United States, Italy and Spain provided acute and convalescent COVID-19 samples. Nucleic acid was either cDNA or gDNA, and it came from T cells, B-cell-depleted T cells, or PBMCs.

In the authors' methods: Amplification from reference gene primers served as the basis for estimated nucleated cell counts. Only in-frame clones appear in the TCRdb table, and some are missing; sequencing was by immunoSEQ multiplex PCR. V and J calls and clone size come straight from that table; D and trimming were deduced from the DNA. The data hold some 97,000 clones, with about 89% observed a single time. The germline V gene has CDR1 LNHDA and CDR2 SQIVND (reference sequence). V lost 4 bases and J lost 0; bases outside the gene matches: 2. The CDR3 length is 15 residues. The V call is TRBV19, the J call TRBJ2-7; TRBD2 agrees at 11 bases. The sequence was obtained from a man between 60 and 70 years old with acute or convalescent COVID-19. Sequencing input: peripheral blood. CDR3 sequence reads: CASSKGTSGSYEQYF. CDR3 in DNA: TGTGCCAGTAGTAAGGGGACTAGCGGCTCCTACGAGCAGTACTTC.